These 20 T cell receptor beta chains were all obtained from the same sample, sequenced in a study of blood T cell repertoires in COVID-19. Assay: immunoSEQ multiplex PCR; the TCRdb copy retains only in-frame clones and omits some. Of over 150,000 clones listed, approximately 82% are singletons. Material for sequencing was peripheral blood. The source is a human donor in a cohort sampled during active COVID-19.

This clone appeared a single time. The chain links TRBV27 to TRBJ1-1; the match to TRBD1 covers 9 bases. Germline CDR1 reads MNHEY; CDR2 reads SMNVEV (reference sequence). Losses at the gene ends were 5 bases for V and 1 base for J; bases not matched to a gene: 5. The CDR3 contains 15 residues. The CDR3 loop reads CASSTYRGRNTEAFF. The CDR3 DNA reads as TGTGCCAGCAGTACATACAGGGGGCGGAACACTGAAGCTTTCTTT.

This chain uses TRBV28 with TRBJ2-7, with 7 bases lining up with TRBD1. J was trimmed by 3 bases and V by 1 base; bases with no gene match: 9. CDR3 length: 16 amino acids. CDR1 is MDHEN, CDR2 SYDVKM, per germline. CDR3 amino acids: CASSLSTGSAVYEQYF. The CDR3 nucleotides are TGTGCCAGCAGTTTATCGACAGGGAGTGCCGTCTACGAGCAGTACTTC.

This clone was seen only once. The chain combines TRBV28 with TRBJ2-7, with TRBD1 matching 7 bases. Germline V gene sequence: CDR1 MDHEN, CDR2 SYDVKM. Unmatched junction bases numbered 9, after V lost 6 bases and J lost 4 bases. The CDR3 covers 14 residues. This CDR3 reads CASRPQGSLYEQYF. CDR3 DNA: TGTGCCAGCAGACCACAGGGGTCTCTTTACGAGCAGTACTTC.

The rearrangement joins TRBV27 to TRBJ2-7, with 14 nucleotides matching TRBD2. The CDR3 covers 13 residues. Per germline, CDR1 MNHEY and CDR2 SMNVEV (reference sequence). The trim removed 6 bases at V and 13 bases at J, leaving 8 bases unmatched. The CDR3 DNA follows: TGTGCCAGCAGAGGGGGACTAGCGGGAGCAGAATACTTC. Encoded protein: CASRGGLAGAEYF.

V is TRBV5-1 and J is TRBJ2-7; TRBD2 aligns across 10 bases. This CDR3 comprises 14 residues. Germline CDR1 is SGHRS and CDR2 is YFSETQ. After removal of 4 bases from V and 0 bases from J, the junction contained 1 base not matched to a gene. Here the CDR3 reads CASSPSGSSYEQYF. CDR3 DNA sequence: TGCGCCAGCAGCCCTAGCGGGAGCTCCTACGAGCAGTACTTC.

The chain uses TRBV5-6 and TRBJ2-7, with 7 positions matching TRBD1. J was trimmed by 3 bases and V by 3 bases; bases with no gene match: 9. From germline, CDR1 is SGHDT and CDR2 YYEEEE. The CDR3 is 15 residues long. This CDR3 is CASSSQPGQLYEQYF. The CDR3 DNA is TGTGCCAGCAGCTCACAACCGGGACAGCTCTACGAGCAGTACTTC. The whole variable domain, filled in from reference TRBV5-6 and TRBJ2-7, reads DAGVTQSPTHLIKTRGQQVTLRCSPKSGHDTVSWYQQALGQGPQFIFQYYEEEERQRGNFPDRFSGHQFPNYSSELNVNALLLGDSALYLCASSSQPGQLYEQYFGPGTRLTVT.

The CDR3 bases are TGTGCCAGCAGTCAGCAGGGTAATCAGCCCCAGCATTTT. This codes for CASSQQGNQPQHF. The chain links TRBV6-5 to TRBJ1-5, with D possibly being TRBD1 (5 bases). From germline, CDR1 is MNHEY and CDR2 SVGAGI. Trimming cost V 5 bases and J 4 bases, with 9 bases left between them. CDR3 length equals 13 residues.

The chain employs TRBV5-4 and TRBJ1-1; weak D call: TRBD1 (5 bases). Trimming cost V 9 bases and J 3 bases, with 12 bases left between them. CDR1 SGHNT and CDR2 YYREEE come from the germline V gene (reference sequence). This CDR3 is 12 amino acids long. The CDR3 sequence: CATRTQDTEAFF. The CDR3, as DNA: TGTGCCACTCGTACACAGGACACTGAAGCTTTCTTT.

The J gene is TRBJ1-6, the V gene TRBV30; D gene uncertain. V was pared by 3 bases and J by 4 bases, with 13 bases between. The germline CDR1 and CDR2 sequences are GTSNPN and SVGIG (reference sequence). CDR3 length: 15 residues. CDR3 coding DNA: TGTGCCTGGAGCTGGTTTGGGCAGTATAATTCACCCCTCCACTTT. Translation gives CAWSWFGQYNSPLHF.

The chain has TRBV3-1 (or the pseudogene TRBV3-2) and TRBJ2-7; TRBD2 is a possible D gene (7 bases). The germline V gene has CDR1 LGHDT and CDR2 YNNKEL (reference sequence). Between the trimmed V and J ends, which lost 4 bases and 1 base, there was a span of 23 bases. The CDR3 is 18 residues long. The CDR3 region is CASSPKRPLGGLSYEQYF. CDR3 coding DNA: TGTGCCAGCAGCCCGAAAAGGCCGCTGGGGGGGCTTTCCTACGAGCAGTACTTC.

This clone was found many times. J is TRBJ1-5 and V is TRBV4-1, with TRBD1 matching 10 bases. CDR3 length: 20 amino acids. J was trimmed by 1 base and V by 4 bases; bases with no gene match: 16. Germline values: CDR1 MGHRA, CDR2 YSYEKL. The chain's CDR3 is CASSRIRLGTGVNSNQPQHF. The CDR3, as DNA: TGCGCCAGCAGCCGAATCCGACTAGGGACAGGGGTAAACAGCAATCAGCCCCAGCATTTT.

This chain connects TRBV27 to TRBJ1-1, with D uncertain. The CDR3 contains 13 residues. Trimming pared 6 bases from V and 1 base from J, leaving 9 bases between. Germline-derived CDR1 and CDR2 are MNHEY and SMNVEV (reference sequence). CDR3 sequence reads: CASRPWRNTEAFF. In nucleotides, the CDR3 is TGTGCCAGCAGGCCGTGGAGGAACACTGAAGCTTTCTTT.

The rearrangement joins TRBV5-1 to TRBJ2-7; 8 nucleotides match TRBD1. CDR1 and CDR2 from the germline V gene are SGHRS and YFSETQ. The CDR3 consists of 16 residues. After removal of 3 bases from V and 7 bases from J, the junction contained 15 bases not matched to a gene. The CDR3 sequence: CASSCPDRERCGEQYF. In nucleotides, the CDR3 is TGCGCCAGCAGCTGCCCGGACAGGGAAAGATGTGGGGAGCAGTACTTC.

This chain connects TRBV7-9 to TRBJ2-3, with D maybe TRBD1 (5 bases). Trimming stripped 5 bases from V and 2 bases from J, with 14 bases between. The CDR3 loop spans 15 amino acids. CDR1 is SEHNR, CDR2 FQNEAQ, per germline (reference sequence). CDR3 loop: CASSPAQATTDTQYF. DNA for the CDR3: TGTGCCAGCAGCCCCGCACAGGCCACCACAGATACGCAGTATTTT.

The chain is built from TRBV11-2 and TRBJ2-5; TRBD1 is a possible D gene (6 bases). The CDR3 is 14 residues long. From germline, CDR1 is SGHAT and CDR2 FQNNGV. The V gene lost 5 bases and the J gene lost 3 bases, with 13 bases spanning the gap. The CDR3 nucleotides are TGTGCCAGCAGCAGCTGGGGGCCCAAAGAGACCCAGTACTTC. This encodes CASSSWGPKETQYF.

The CDR3 is CASSRGQYTEEAFF. In DNA, the CDR3 is TGTGCCAGCAGCCGCGGACAGTACACTGAGGAAGCTTTCTTT. This chain joins TRBV7-9 and TRBJ1-1; a weak D match, TRBD1 (6 bases). The V gene's germline CDR1 is SEHNR and CDR2 FQNEAQ (reference sequence). CDR3 length: 14 residues. V was pared by 5 bases and J by 8 bases, with 18 bases between.

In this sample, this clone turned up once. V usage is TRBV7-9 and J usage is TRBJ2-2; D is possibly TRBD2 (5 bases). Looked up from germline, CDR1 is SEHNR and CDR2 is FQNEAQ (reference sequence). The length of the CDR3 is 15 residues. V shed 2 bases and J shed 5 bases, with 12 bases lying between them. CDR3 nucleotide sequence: TGTGCCAGCAGCTTACGTGGGAGACGAACCGGGGAGCTGTTTTTT. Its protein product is CASSLRGRRTGELFF.

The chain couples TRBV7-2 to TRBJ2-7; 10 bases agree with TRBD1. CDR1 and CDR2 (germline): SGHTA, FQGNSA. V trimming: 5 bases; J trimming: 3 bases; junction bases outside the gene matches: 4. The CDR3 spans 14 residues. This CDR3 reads CASSPTGGRYEQYF. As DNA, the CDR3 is TGTGCCAGCAGCCCGACAGGGGGCCGCTACGAGCAGTACTTC.

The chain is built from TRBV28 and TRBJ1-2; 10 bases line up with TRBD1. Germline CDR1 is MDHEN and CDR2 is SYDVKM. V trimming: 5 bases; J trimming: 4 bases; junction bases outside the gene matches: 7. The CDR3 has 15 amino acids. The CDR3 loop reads CASSPTGGGRYGYTF. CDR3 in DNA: TGTGCCAGCAGTCCGACAGGGGGCGGACGCTATGGCTACACCTTC.

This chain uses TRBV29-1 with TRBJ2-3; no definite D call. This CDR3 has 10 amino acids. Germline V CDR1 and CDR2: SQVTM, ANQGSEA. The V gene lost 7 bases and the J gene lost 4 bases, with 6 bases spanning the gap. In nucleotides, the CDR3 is TGCAGCGCAAAGCCAGATACGCAGTATTTT. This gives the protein CSAKPDTQYF.